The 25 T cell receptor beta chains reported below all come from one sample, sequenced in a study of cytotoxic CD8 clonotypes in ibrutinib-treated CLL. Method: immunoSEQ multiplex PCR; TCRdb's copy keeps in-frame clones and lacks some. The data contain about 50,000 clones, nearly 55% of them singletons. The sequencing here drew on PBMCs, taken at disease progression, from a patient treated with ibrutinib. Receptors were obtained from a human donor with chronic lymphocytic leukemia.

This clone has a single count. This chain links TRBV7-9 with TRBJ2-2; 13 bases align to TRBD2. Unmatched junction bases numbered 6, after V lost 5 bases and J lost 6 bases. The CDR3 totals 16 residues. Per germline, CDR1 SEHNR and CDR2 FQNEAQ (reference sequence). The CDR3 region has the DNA TGTGCCAGCAGCCCCGGACTAGCGGGAGTAGCCGGGGAGCTGTTTTTT. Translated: CASSPGLAGVAGELFF.

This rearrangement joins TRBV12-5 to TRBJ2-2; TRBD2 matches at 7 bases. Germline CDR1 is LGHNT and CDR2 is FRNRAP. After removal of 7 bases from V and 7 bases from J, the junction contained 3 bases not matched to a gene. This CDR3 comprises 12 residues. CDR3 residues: CASAREVGELFF. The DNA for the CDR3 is TGTGCTAGTGCCCGGGAGGTCGGGGAGCTGTTTTTT.

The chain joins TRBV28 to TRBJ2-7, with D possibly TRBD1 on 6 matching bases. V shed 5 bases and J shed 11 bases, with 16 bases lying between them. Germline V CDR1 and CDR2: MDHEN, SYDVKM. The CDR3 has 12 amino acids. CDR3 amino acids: CASSAGTSGEYF. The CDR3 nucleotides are TGTGCCAGCAGTGCCGGGACAAGTGGGGAGTACTTC. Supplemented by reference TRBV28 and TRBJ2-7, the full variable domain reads DVKVTQSSRYLVKRTGEKVFLECVQDMDHENMFWYRQDPGLGLRLIYFSYDVKMKEKGDIPEGYSVSREKKERFSLILESASTNQTSMYLCASSAGTSGEYFGPGTRLTVT.

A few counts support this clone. The CDR3 reads CASSLRADTIYF. In DNA form, the CDR3 reads TGTGCCAGCAGCTTAAGGGCGGACACCATATATTTT. V gene TRBV7-2 combines with J gene TRBJ1-3; D gene uncertain. Germline values: CDR1 SGHTA, CDR2 FQGNSA. The CDR3 length is 12 residues. V dropped 2 bases and J dropped 8 bases, with 7 bases sitting between them.

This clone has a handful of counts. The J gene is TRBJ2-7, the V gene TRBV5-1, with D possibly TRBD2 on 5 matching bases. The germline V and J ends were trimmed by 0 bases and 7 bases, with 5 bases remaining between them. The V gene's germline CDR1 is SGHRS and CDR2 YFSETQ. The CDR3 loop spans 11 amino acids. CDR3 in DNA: TGCGCCAGCAGCTTGGCGGGGGAGCAGTACTTC. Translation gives CASSLAGEQYF.

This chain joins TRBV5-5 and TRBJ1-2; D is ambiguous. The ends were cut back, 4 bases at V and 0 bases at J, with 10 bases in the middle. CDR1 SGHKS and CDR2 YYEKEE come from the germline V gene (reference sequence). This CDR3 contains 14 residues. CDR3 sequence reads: CASSLETSNYGYTF. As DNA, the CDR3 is TGTGCCAGCAGCCTCGAGACATCTAACTATGGCTACACCTTC.

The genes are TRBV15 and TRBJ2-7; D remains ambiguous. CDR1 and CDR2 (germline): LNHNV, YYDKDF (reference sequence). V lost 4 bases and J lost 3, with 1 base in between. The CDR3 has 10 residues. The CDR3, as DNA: TGTGCCACCAGCAACTACGAGCAGTACTTC. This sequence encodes CATSNYEQYF.

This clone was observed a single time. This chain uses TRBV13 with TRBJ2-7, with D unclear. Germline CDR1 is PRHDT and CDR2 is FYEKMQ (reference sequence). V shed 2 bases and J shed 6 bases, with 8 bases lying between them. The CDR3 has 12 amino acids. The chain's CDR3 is CASSLIQREQYF. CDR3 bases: TGTGCCAGCAGCTTAATCCAGCGCGAGCAGTACTTC.

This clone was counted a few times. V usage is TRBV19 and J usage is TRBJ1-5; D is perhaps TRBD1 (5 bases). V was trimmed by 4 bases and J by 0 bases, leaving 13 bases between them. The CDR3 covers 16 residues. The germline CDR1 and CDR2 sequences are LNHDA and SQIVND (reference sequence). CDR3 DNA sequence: TGTGCCAGTAGTAGCGGGACCGGCCATAGCAATCAGCCCCAGCATTTT. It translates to CASSSGTGHSNQPQHF.

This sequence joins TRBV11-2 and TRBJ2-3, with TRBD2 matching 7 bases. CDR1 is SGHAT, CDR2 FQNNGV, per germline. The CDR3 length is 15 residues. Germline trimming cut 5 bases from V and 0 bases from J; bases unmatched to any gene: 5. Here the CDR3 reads CASSLWGGSTDTQYF. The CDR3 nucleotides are TGTGCCAGCAGCCTTTGGGGGGGAAGCACAGATACGCAGTATTTT.

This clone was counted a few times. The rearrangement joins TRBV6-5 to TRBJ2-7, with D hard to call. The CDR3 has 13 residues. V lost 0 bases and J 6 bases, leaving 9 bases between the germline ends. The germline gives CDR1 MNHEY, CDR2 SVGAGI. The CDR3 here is CASSYSVFFEQYF. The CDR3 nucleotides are TGTGCCAGCAGTTACTCGGTATTCTTCGAGCAGTACTTC.

The CDR3 DNA follows: TGTGCCAGCAGCGTAGGACGGATGGACTACGAGCAGTACTTC. It translates to CASSVGRMDYEQYF. The rearrangement joins TRBV9 to TRBJ2-7; D is unresolved. CDR3 size: 14 residues. Germline CDR1 SGDLS, CDR2 YYNGEE. V lost 0 bases and J 3 bases, leaving 10 bases between the germline ends.

As DNA, the CDR3 is TGCAGCGTCGATACGGGGTTACCTTCCGAGCAGTACTTC. This encodes CSVDTGLPSEQYF. The chain joins TRBV29-1 to TRBJ2-7; D might be TRBD2 (5 bases). Germline CDR1 SQVTM, CDR2 ANQGSEA. The CDR3 has 13 residues. Trimming pared 6 bases from V and 6 bases from J, leaving 18 bases between.

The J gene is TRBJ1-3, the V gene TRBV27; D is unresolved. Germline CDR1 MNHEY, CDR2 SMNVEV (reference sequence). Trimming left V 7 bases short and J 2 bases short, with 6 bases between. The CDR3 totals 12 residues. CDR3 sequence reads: CASTSTGNTIYF. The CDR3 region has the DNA TGTGCCAGCACTAGTACTGGAAACACCATATATTTT.

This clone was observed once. The CDR3 DNA reads TGCGCCAGCAGTTTAGCGGGAGCCCCCTACGAGCAGTACTTC. The encoded protein is CASSLAGAPYEQYF. The chain combines TRBV5-1 with TRBJ2-7; TRBD2 agrees at 9 bases. CDR1 and CDR2 from the germline V gene are SGHRS and YFSETQ. This CDR3 comprises 14 residues. Trimming cost V 5 bases and J 2 bases; bases outside gene matches: 5. Full variable domain (outside the CDR3, taken from reference TRBV5-1 and TRBJ2-7): KAGVTQTPRYLIKTRGQQVTLSCSPISGHRSVSWYQQTPGQGLQFLFEYFSETQRNKGNFPGRFSGRQFSNSRSEMNVSTLELGDSALYLCASSLAGAPYEQYFGPGTRLTVT.

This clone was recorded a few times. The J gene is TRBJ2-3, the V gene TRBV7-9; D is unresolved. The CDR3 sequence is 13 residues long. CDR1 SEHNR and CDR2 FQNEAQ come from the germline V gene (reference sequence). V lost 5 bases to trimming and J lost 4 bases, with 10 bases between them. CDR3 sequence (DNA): TGTGCCAGCAGCCTGGGATTTCCAGATACGCAGTATTTT. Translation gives CASSLGFPDTQYF.

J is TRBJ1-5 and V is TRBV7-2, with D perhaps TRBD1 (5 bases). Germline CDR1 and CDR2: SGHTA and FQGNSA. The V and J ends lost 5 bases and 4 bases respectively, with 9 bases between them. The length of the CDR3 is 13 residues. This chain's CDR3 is CASSTDTNQPQHF. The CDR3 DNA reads TGTGCCAGCAGCACGGACACAAATCAGCCCCAGCATTTT.

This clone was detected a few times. CDR3: CASSEGTDTYEQYF. CDR3 bases: TGTGCCAGCAGTGAAGGGACGGATACCTACGAGCAGTACTTC. The chain combines TRBV2 with TRBJ2-7; D remains ambiguous. V was shortened by 1 base and J by 2 bases, with 9 bases between the two germline ends. The CDR3 contains 14 residues. Germline assignment: CDR1 SNHLY and CDR2 FYNNEI. The full variable domain, completed using reference TRBV2 and TRBJ2-7, is EPEVTQTPSHQVTQMGQEVILRCVPISNHLYFYWYRQILGQKVEFLVSFYNNEISEKSEIFDDQFSVERPDGSNFTLKIRSTKLEDSAMYFCASSEGTDTYEQYFGPGTRLTVT.

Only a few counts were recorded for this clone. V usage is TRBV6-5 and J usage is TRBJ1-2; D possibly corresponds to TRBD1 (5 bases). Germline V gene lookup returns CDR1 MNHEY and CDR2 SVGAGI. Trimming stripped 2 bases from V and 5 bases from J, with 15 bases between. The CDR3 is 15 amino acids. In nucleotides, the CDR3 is TGTGCCAGCAGTTACAGGGCCGGGGGGGGATATGGCTACACCTTC. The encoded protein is CASSYRAGGGYGYTF.

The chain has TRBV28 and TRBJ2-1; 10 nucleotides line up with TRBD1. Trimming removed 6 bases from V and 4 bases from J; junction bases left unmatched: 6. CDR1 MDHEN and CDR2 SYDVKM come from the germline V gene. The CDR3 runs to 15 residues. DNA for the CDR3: TGTGCCAGCAGAAAGGGGGACAGGGGTTACAATGAGCAGTTCTTC. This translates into CASRKGDRGYNEQFF.

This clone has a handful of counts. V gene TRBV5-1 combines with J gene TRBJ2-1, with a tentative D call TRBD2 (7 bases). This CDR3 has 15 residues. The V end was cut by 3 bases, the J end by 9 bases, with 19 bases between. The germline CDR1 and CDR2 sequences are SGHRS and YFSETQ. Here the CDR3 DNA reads TGCGCCAGCAGCTCCCGTTGGGGGGGCGCGGGTGAGCAGTTCTTC. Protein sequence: CASSSRWGGAGEQFF.

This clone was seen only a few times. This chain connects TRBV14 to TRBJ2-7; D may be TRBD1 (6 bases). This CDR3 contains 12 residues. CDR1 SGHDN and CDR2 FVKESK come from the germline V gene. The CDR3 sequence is CAPDRKGCEQYF. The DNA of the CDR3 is TGTGCTCCCGACAGGAAAGGTTGCGAGCAGTACTTC.

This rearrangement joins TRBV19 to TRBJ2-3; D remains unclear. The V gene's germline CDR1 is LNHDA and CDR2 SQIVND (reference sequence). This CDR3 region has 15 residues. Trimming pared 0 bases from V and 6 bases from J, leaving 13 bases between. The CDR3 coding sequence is TGTGCCAGTAGTATAGATCCGGCTAGTAGGGATACGCAGTATTTT. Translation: CASSIDPASRDTQYF. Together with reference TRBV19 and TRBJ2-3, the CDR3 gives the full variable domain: DGGITQSPKYLFRKEGQNVTLSCEQNLNHDAMYWYRQDPGQGLRLIYYSQIVNDFQKGDIAEGYSVSREKKESFPLTVTSAQKNPTAFYLCASSIDPASRDTQYFGPGTRLTVL.

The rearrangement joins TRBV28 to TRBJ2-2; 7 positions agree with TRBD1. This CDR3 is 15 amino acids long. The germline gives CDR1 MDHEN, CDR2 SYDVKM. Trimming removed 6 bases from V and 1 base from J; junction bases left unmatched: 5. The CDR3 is CASSSGQWNTGELFF. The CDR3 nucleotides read TGTGCCAGCAGCTCGGGACAGTGGAACACCGGGGAGCTGTTTTTT.

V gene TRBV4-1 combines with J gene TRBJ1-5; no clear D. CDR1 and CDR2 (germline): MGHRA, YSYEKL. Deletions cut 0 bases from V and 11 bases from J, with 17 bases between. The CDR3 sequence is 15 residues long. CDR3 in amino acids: CASSQEGGFPIAQHF. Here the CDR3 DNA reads TGCGCCAGCAGCCAAGAAGGTGGGTTTCCTATAGCCCAGCATTTT.